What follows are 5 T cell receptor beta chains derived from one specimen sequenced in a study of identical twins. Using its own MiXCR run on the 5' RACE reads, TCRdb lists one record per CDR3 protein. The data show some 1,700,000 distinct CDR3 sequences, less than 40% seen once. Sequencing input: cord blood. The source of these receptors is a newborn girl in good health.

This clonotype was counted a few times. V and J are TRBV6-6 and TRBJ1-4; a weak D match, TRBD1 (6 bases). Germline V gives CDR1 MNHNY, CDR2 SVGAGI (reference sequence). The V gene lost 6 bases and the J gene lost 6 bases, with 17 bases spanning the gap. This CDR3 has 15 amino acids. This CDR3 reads CASRETGNGDEKLFF. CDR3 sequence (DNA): TGTGCCAGCAGGGAAACAGGGAACGGGGATGAAAAACTGTTTTTT.

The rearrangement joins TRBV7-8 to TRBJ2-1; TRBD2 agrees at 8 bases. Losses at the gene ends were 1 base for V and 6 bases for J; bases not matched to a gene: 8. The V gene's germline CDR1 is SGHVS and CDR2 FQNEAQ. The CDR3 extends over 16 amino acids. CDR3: CASSLGGGLVVNEQFF. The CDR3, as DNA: TGTGCCAGCAGCTTAGGCGGGGGGCTCGTCGTCAATGAGCAGTTCTTC.

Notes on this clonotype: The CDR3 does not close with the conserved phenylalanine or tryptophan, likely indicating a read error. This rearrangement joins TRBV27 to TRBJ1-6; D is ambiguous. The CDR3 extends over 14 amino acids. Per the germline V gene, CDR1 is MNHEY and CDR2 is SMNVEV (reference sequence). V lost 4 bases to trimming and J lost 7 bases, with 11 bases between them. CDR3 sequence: CASSYGSHNSPLHL. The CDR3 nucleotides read TGTGCCAGCAGTTACGGCAGTCACAATTCACCCCTCCACCTT.

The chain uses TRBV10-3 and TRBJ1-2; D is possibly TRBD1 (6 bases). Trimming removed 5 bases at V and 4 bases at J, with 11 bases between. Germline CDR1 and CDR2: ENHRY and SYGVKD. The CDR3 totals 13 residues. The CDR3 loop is CAISRQALYGYTF. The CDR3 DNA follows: TGTGCCATCAGTCGACAGGCCCTCTATGGCTACACCTTC.

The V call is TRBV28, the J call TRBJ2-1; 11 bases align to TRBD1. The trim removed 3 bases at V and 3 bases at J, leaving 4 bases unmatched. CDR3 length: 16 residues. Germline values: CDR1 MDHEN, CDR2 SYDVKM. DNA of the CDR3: TGTGCCAGCAGTTTTACGGGGACAGGGGGCTACAATGAGCAGTTCTTC. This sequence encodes CASSFTGTGGYNEQFF.